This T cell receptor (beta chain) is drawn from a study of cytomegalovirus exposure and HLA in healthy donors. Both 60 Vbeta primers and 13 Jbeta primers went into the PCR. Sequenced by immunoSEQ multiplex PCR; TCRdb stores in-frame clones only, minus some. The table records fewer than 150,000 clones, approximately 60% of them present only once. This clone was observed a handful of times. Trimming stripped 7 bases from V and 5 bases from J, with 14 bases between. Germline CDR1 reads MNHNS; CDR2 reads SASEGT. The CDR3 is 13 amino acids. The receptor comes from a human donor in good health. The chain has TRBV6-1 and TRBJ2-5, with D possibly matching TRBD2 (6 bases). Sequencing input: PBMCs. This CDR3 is CASTGRGGETQYF. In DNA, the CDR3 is TGTGCCAGCACAGGGAGAGGAGGGGAGACCCAGTACTTC.